This T cell receptor (beta chain) was retrieved from a study of vaccination and CD4 T cells after COVID-19. General study points: Among reactive clones from convalescent patients, a median roughly 88% appeared only post-vaccination.

This CDR3 is built from 13 residues. J lost 3 bases, V lost 2 bases, and 2 bases had no gene match. Germline loops: CDR1 SGHNT, CDR2 YYREEE (reference sequence). In regard to this clonotype: Its antigen remains unknown.

Researchers used the Oncomine TCR Beta short-read assay to sequence DNA from cultured CD4+ T cells. TCRdb re-analysed the PCR reads in MiXCR, keeping a single row per CDR3 protein. Here the sample spans under 15,000 distinct CDR3 sequences, 35% to 40% being singletons. Treatment specified: approximately nine-day PBMC culture with coronavirus spike peptide pools or control peptides (ViraFEST assay). The V gene is TRBV5-4, the J gene TRBJ2-7; 7 bases align to TRBD2. The clonotype originates from a human donor with COVID-19. The source material was cultured CD4+ T cells from blood. The CDR3 loop reads CASSFQRDYEQYF. CDR3 in DNA: TGTGCCAGCAGCTTCCAGCGGGACTACGAGCAGTACTTC.